This TCR beta chain came from a study of T cell repertoires in cytomegalovirus infection. Study overall: Recently identified HLA-C-restricted CMV epitopes were used, and well-studied HLA-B-restricted CMV epitopes were used as well. An indication of both CMV infection and matching HLA type came from public TCR beta signatures.

TCRdb passed the reads through MiXCR, listing each CDR3 protein once. The sample comprises 550,000 to 850,000 distinct CDR3 sequences, around a third of which are singletons, and around a sixth rests with the top ten. Study conclusions and caveats: HLA-C-restricted CMV clonotypes gave the most frequent clonotype in two of eight donors. Identification of carriers of CMV plus the relevant HLA was achieved through cumulative public TCR beta family frequency.

The CDR3 has 13 residues. V lost 6 bases and J lost 8, with 16 bases in between. The germline V gene encodes CDR1 DFQATT and CDR2 SNEGSKA (reference sequence). Points on this clonotype: The antigen is not known.

The gene calls are TRBV20-1 and TRBJ1-4; a possible D gene is TRBD1 (6 bases). This clonotype was obtained from a human donor in good health (CMV status not recorded). Some clones in this sample may be carry-over from other donors' samples. Material: cultured PBMCs, obtained from culture after CMV antigen stimulation. The CDR3 region is CSAAGGADEKLFF. CDR3 bases: TGCAGTGCGGCGGGGGGCGCAGACGAAAAACTGTTTTTT.